These 26 T cell receptor beta chains originate from one sample sequenced in a study of T cell changes during pregnancy in multiple sclerosis. This table comes from immunoSEQ multiplex PCR, and its TCRdb copy is limited to in-frame clones, with some not included. Counted here are about 75,000 clones, over 85% occurring once; the ten biggest clones make up over 0.12%. The source was CD4+ T cells from peripheral blood mononuclear cells, collected after pregnancy. Receptors originate from a female donor with multiple sclerosis, enrolled in a pregnancy study.

V gene TRBV27 combines with J gene TRBJ1-2; D remains ambiguous. CDR3 length: 14 amino acids. The germline V and J ends were trimmed by 2 bases and 6 bases, with 13 bases remaining between them. Germline CDR1 is MNHEY and CDR2 is SMNVEV (reference sequence). CDR3 DNA sequence: TGTGCCAGCAGTTTAGCCTCCCCAGAAGATGGCTACACCTTC. This encodes CASSLASPEDGYTF.

This sequence joins TRBV11-2 and TRBJ2-3, with D tentatively TRBD1 (5 bases). Germline CDR1 reads SGHAT; CDR2 reads FQNNGV. The V end lost 0 bases, the J end lost 5 bases, and 9 bases lay between the germline ends. The CDR3 totals 14 residues. Written as DNA, the CDR3 is TGTGCCAGCAGCTTAGAAGGGGTACTAGATACGCAGTATTTT. Translation: CASSLEGVLDTQYF.

The chain recombines TRBV27 with TRBJ2-5; 9 nucleotides match TRBD1. CDR1 is MNHEY and CDR2 is SMNVEV in the germline V gene (reference sequence). There are 16 residues in the CDR3. V lost 6 bases, J lost 2 bases, and 10 bases stayed unmatched. The CDR3 coding sequence is TGTGCCAGCAGACAGAGACCCGGGACAGGGCAAGAGACCCAGTACTTC. Residues: CASRQRPGTGQETQYF.

The chain employs TRBV7-2 and TRBJ2-1; 7 positions match TRBD2. Germline V lookup: CDR1 SGHTA, CDR2 FQGNSA. The CDR3 contains 15 residues. V shed 0 bases and J 5 bases; nucleotides not matched to a gene: 4. This chain's CDR3 is CASSLARGLNNEQFF. Written as DNA, the CDR3 is TGTGCCAGCAGCTTAGCGCGGGGACTAAACAATGAGCAGTTCTTC.

The rearrangement uses TRBV27 and TRBJ2-7, with 13 bases identical to TRBD2. Per germline, CDR1 MNHEY and CDR2 SMNVEV (reference sequence). J was trimmed by 6 bases and V by 2 bases; bases with no gene match: 7. There are 16 residues in the CDR3. In DNA form, the CDR3 reads TGTGCCAGCAGTTTAGGTGGGACTAGCGGGACGACCGAGCAGTACTTC. It codes for CASSLGGTSGTTEQYF.

The chain links TRBV19 to TRBJ1-5; 11 nucleotides agree with TRBD1. The V and J ends lost 8 bases and 6 bases, in that order; junction bases with no gene match: 12. CDR1 is LNHDA, CDR2 SQIVND, per germline (reference sequence). CDR3 length: 16 residues. Written as DNA, the CDR3 is TGTGCCAGTTCCGGGACAGGGGGGATTCAATCTCAGCCCCAGCATTTT. Translated, it gives CASSGTGGIQSQPQHF.

V gene TRBV15 combines with J gene TRBJ2-3; the match to TRBD2 covers 10 bases. CDR3 length equals 14 residues. CDR1 is LNHNV and CDR2 is YYDKDF in the germline V gene (reference sequence). The V gene end was trimmed by 5 bases and the J gene end by 5 bases; junction bases not matched to a gene: 4. The CDR3 is CATSPSGSLDTQYF. The CDR3 DNA sequence: TGTGCCACCAGCCCTAGCGGGAGCTTAGATACGCAGTATTTT.

This chain connects TRBV28 to TRBJ1-2; possibly TRBD1 for D (6 bases). Germline values: CDR1 MDHEN, CDR2 SYDVKM. The CDR3 totals 15 residues. V lost 0 bases and J 8 bases, leaving 16 bases between the germline ends. CDR3 protein: CASSLWYGGQRGYTF. For the CDR3, the DNA is TGTGCCAGCAGTTTATGGTACGGGGGGCAGAGGGGCTACACCTTC.

The gene calls are TRBV11-2 and TRBJ1-4; D unresolved. The CDR3 extends over 15 amino acids. Germline V CDR1 and CDR2: SGHAT, FQNNGV. Trimming pared 2 bases from V and 4 bases from J, leaving 11 bases between. Here the CDR3 reads CASSLLGSGNEKLFF. Written as DNA, the CDR3 is TGTGCCAGCAGCTTATTGGGGAGCGGTAATGAAAAACTGTTTTTT.

The chain uses TRBV4-2 and TRBJ2-7; 7 positions agree with TRBD1. The germline CDR1 and CDR2 sequences are LGHNA and YNFKEQ. V dropped 1 base and J dropped 4; count of bases not matched to a gene: 13. The CDR3 loop spans 17 amino acids. Here the CDR3 DNA reads TGTGCCAGCAGCCAAGGTCACCACTCGGGACAGCGATACGAGCAGTACTTC. Amino acid sequence: CASSQGHHSGQRYEQYF.

J is TRBJ1-2 and V is TRBV5-1; maybe TRBD1 (5 bases). Per germline, CDR1 SGHRS and CDR2 YFSETQ. The V gene lost 3 bases and the J gene lost 2 bases, with 14 bases spanning the gap. CDR3 length: 15 amino acids. CDR3 in amino acids: CASSSLGQGNYGYTF. Written as DNA, the CDR3 is TGCGCCAGCAGCTCGCTAGGGCAGGGCAACTATGGCTACACCTTC.

This clone was picked up one time. V and J are TRBV7-9 and TRBJ2-2; D perhaps matches TRBD2 (5 bases). CDR3 length: 11 amino acids. The germline CDR1 and CDR2 sequences are SEHNR and FQNEAQ (reference sequence). CDR3 nucleotide sequence: TGTGGAGGGAGAAACACCGGGGAGCTGTTTTTT. Its protein product is CGGRNTGELFF.

The DNA for the CDR3 is TGTGCCAGCAGAGGTTTAGGGGGGAACACTGAAGCTTTCTTT. Protein product: CASRGLGGNTEAFF. The rearrangement links TRBV14 to TRBJ1-1, with D possibly matching TRBD1 (6 bases). The CDR3 covers 14 residues. In germline, CDR1 is SGHDN, CDR2 FVKESK. Trimming removed 6 bases at V and 1 base at J, with 12 bases between.

The chain employs TRBV27 and TRBJ2-1, with 13 bases fitting TRBD2. J gave up 7 bases and V 1 base, and 7 bases lay outside the gene matches. The CDR3 runs to 17 residues. Germline assignment: CDR1 MNHEY and CDR2 SMNVEV (reference sequence). CDR3 coding DNA: TGTGCCAGCAGTTTATGGGTAGGACTAGCGGGAGCAAATGAGCAGTTCTTC. Translating gives CASSLWVGLAGANEQFF.

This clone was observed once. The chain has TRBV18 and TRBJ2-7; D might be TRBD2 (6 bases). CDR3 size: 14 residues. V was trimmed by 5 bases and J by 4 bases, leaving 15 bases between them. Germline loops: CDR1 KGHSH, CDR2 LQKENI. CDR3 loop: CASSIRGSEYEQYF. In DNA form, the CDR3 reads TGTGCCAGCTCAATTCGGGGGAGTGAATACGAGCAGTACTTC.

This chain uses TRBV9 with TRBJ1-1; possibly TRBD1 for D (5 bases). The V gene lost 5 bases and the J gene lost 0 bases, with 14 bases spanning the gap. Germline CDR1 SGDLS, CDR2 YYNGEE. This CDR3 region has 15 residues. CDR3 sequence reads: CASSPNRQLNTEAFF. The DNA for the CDR3 is TGTGCCAGCAGTCCGAACCGACAGTTGAACACTGAAGCTTTCTTT.

The genes are TRBV4-3 and TRBJ1-5; TRBD1 agrees at 8 bases. CDR3 size: 19 residues. Germline V lookup: CDR1 LGHNA, CDR2 YSLEER. The V gene end was trimmed by 0 bases and the J gene end by 1 base; junction bases not matched to a gene: 11. CDR3 bases: TGCGCCAGCAGCCAAGACCTGAAAAACAGGGGGGGGAGCAATCAGCCCCAGCATTTT. It is translated as CASSQDLKNRGGSNQPQHF.

The chain has TRBV6-6 and TRBJ2-1; 10 bases are a match to TRBD2. V lost 5 bases and J lost 0; bases outside the gene matches: 4. The CDR3 runs to 16 residues. Germline V gene lookup returns CDR1 MNHNY and CDR2 SVGAGI (reference sequence). The CDR3 is CASSTPSGSSYNEQFF. CDR3 bases: TGTGCCAGCAGTACCCCTAGCGGGAGCTCCTACAATGAGCAGTTCTTC.

The chain recombines TRBV5-6 with TRBJ2-3; 9 bases match TRBD2. The CDR3 sequence is 14 residues long. The V gene's germline CDR1 is SGHDT and CDR2 YYEEEE. Losses at the gene ends were 2 bases for V and 6 bases for J; bases not matched to a gene: 4. CDR3 in DNA: TGTGCCAGCAGCTTCGTAGCGGGAGTTGATACGCAGTATTTT. Translation: CASSFVAGVDTQYF.

This clone was observed a single time. The genes are TRBV9 and TRBJ2-3; TRBD2 aligns across 10 bases. CDR3 length: 18 residues. J gave up 2 bases and V 3 bases, and 12 bases lay outside the gene matches. Germline loops: CDR1 SGDLS, CDR2 YYNGEE. CDR3 in DNA: TGTGCCAGCAGCGCCAGACTAGCGGGCTCGTTCCTCACAGATACGCAGTATTTT. This translates into CASSARLAGSFLTDTQYF. Using reference TRBV9 and TRBJ2-3 for the parts outside the CDR3, the full variable domain is DSGVTQTPKHLITATGQRVTLRCSPRSGDLSVYWYQQSLDQGLQFLIQYYNGEERAKGNILERFSAQQFPDLHSELNLSSLELGDSALYFCASSARLAGSFLTDTQYFGPGTRLTVL.

The V call is TRBV5-4, the J call TRBJ2-2; TRBD2 aligns across 7 bases. The germline V gene encodes CDR1 SGHNT and CDR2 YYREEE (reference sequence). This CDR3 has 14 residues. The V gene end was trimmed by 3 bases and the J gene end by 6 bases; junction bases not matched to a gene: 5. The CDR3 coding sequence is TGTGCCAGCAGCTACCGCGGACTAGCCGGGGAGCTGTTTTTT. Amino acids: CASSYRGLAGELFF.

The chain links TRBV7-6 to TRBJ2-6; the match to TRBD2 covers 14 bases. Germline loops: CDR1 SGHVS, CDR2 FNYEAQ. This CDR3 contains 18 residues. The J segment lost 2 bases and the V segment lost 4 bases, leaving 4 bases of the junction unmatched. The CDR3 loop reads CASSSGTSGRPGANVLTF. The CDR3 DNA follows: TGTGCCAGCAGCTCGGGGACTAGCGGGAGACCTGGGGCCAACGTCCTGACTTTC.

The rearrangement uses TRBV11-2 and TRBJ1-1; the D is unclear. V was trimmed by 3 bases and J by 4 bases, leaving 15 bases between them. CDR1 and CDR2 (germline): SGHAT, FQNNGV. This CDR3 has 15 residues. CDR3 DNA sequence: TGTGCCAGCAGCTTTAACACTCGTGGGAGCACTGAAGCTTTCTTT. Amino acid sequence: CASSFNTRGSTEAFF.

The chain links TRBV28 to TRBJ2-2, with 13 bases aligning to TRBD2. The CDR3 runs 17 residues. The V gene's germline CDR1 is MDHEN and CDR2 SYDVKM. V dropped 5 bases and J dropped 2; count of bases not matched to a gene: 5. CDR3 DNA: TGTGCCAGCAGTCCAGGACTAGCGGGAGTCAACACCGGGGAGCTGTTTTTT. It yields the protein CASSPGLAGVNTGELFF.

This chain links TRBV6-5 with TRBJ2-3, with 7 bases matching TRBD1. Per the germline V gene, CDR1 is MNHEY and CDR2 is SVGAGI. With V trimmed by 2 bases and J by 4 bases, 3 bases remained unmatched. The CDR3 loop spans 14 amino acids. The CDR3 sequence: CASSYRTGSDTQYF. The CDR3 nucleotides are TGTGCCAGCAGTTACCGGACAGGATCAGATACGCAGTATTTT.

This clone has just a few counts. The chain recombines TRBV5-1 with TRBJ1-2; D gene ambiguous. The CDR3 covers 13 residues. Germline V gene data show CDR1 as SGHRS and CDR2 as YFSETQ. V was pared by 0 bases and J by 3 bases, with 6 bases between. The CDR3 sequence is CASSLAGDYGYTF. For the CDR3, the DNA is TGCGCCAGCAGCTTGGCCGGGGACTATGGCTACACCTTC. Full variable domain (missing parts from reference TRBV5-1 and TRBJ1-2): KAGVTQTPRYLIKTRGQQVTLSCSPISGHRSVSWYQQTPGQGLQFLFEYFSETQRNKGNFPGRFSGRQFSNSRSEMNVSTLELGDSALYLCASSLAGDYGYTFGSGTRLTVV.